This is a list of T cell receptor beta chains from one sample in a study of technical replicates of blood from a handful of donors. Profiled with immunoSEQ multiplex PCR; TCRdb holds only in-frame clones, not every one. The sample yields around 72,000 clones, approximately 90% seen once. Sample: PBMCs. These receptors were taken from a human donor in good health. Some clones in this sample may be carry-over from other donors' samples. The CDR3 runs from the conserved cysteine through the conserved F or W.

V	J	CDR3
TRBV7-9	TRBJ2-4	CASSLGIDRGAKNIQYF
TRBV5-8	TRBJ2-7	CASSFEQGIDYEQYF
TRBV2	TRBJ2-1	CASSAQRGSNNEQFF
TRBV27	TRBJ2-7	CASSPGTGIRIGSYEQYF
TRBV7-2	TRBJ2-4	CASSFRDSGRSQYF
TRBV6-5	TRBJ2-7	CASSYSVQGANEQYF
TRBV4-3	TRBJ2-3	CASSQEPGQTQYF
TRBV5-5	TRBJ2-7	CASSFRYEQYF
TRBV15	TRBJ1-1	CATSRDSGGPTEAFF
TRBV5-1	TRBJ1-1	CASSRGGGGAFF
TRBV18	TRBJ2-7	CASSAPGQQYEQYF
TRBV5-4	TRBJ2-5	CASSSGTSGGRGETQYF
TRBV19	TRBJ2-1	CASRAGEDSYNEQFF
TRBV25-1	TRBJ2-7	CASSTGGEQYF
TRBV29-1	TRBJ2-7	CSVEVGEAGGIYEQYF
TRBV14	TRBJ1-1	CARSEGPQVTEAFF
TRBV7-9	TRBJ1-2	CASSLDGTGDSSHYGYTF
TRBV6-5	TRBJ1-2	CASSYTRAYGYTF
TRBV4-3	TRBJ2-2	CASSPGEGVNTGELFF
TRBV7-2	TRBJ2-1	CASSLAASAGGSYNEQFF
TRBV12-5	TRBJ2-1	CANSRGGVDEQFF
TRBV5-1	TRBJ2-7	CASSLYAGARTGEQYF
TRBV18	TRBJ2-7	CASSASSGGEYEQYF
TRBV7-9	TRBJ2-1	CASSGTGDYNEQFF
TRBV7-8	TRBJ2-7	CASSYGQGGTYEQYF
TRBV4-3	TRBJ1-3	CASSQDRNTIYF
TRBV18	TRBJ2-7	CASSPFDSGRGSEQYF
TRBV19	TRBJ1-1	CASSSVVDTEAFF
TRBV4-3	TRBJ2-7	CASSLGDGRGYEQYF
TRBV10-3	TRBJ2-2	CAISGAAIGELFF
TRBV7-9	TRBJ2-5	CASSSQNQETQYF